This T cell receptor (beta chain) was observed in a study of blood T cell repertoires in COVID-19. Study information: Some COVID-19 samples were acute and others convalescent; all came from the United States, Italy and Spain. PBMCs, B-cell-depleted T cells, or T cells provided the cDNA or gDNA that made up the material.

One Seattle source followed patients from active infection through their disease course. Original methodology: Counts of nucleated cells, estimated from reference gene primer amplification, were obtained. Produced via immunoSEQ multiplex PCR; TCRdb's table is partial and in-frame only. The V and J calls and clone size are taken from that table; D and trimming were inferred from the DNA. This table has fewer than 140,000 clones, roughly four fifths appearing once. Germline V CDR1 and CDR2: MNHEY, SMNVEV (reference sequence). V shed 2 bases and J shed 0 bases, with 19 bases lying between them. The CDR3 runs 18 residues.

Input material: peripheral blood. V is TRBV27 and J is TRBJ1-1; a possible D gene is TRBD1 (5 bases). This sequence originates from an elderly man with COVID-19, enrolled during active disease. In DNA, the CDR3 is TGTGCCAGCAGTTTAATAAAAGGGGCGAATCGATTGAACACTGAAGCTTTCTTT. It encodes CASSLIKGANRLNTEAFF.